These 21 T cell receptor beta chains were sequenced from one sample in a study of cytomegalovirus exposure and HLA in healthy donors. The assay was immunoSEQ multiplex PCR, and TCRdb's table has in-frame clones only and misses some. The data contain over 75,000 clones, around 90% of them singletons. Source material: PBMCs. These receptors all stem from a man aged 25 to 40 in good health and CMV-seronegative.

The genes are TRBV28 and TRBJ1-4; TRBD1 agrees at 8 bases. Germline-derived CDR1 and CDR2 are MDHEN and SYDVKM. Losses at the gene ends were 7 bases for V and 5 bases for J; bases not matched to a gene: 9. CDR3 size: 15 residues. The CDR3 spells CASKPGDRQNEKLFF. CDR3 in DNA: TGTGCCAGCAAACCTGGGGACAGGCAGAATGAAAAACTGTTTTTT.

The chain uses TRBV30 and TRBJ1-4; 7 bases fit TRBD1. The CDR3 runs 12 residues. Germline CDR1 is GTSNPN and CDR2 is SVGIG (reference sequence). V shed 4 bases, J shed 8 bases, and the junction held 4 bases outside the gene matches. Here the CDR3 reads CAWTSRGEKLFF. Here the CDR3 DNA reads TGTGCCTGGACCAGCAGGGGGGAAAAACTGTTTTTT.

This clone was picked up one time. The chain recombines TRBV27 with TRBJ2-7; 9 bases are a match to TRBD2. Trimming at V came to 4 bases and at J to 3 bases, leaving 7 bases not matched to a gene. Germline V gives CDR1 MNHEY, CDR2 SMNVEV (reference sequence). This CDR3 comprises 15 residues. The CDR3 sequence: CASSWVAGARYEQYF. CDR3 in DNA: TGTGCCAGCAGTTGGGTAGCGGGAGCGCGCTACGAGCAGTACTTC.

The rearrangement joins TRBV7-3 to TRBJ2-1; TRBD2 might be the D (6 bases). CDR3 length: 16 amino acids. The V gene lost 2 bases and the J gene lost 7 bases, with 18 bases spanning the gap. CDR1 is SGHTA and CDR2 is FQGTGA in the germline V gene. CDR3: CASSLYLSGGTNEQFF. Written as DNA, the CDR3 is TGTGCCAGCAGCTTATATCTTAGCGGAGGTACTAATGAGCAGTTCTTC.

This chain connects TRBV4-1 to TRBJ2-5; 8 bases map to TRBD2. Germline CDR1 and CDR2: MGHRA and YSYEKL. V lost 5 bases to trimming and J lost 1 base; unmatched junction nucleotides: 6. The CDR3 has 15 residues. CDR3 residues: CASSSRLAPQETQYF. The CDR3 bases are TGCGCCAGCAGCTCAAGACTAGCGCCCCAAGAGACCCAGTACTTC.

In DNA, the CDR3 is TGTGCCTGGAGCCGGGACAGGGTACCGAGTGGTAATGAAAAACTGTTTTTT. It is translated as CAWSRDRVPSGNEKLFF. This chain uses TRBV30 with TRBJ1-4; 9 nucleotides agree with TRBD1. The CDR3 spans 17 residues. V was pared by 3 bases and J by 4 bases, with 12 bases of the junction left unmatched. Germline assignment: CDR1 GTSNPN and CDR2 SVGIG (reference sequence). The entire variable domain, with the rest obtained from reference TRBV30 and TRBJ1-4, is as follows: SQTIHQWPATLVQPVGSPLSLECTVEGTSNPNLYWYRQAAGRGLQLLFYSVGIGQISSEVPQNLSASRPQDRQFILSSKKLLLSDSGFYLCAWSRDRVPSGNEKLFFGSGTQLSVL.

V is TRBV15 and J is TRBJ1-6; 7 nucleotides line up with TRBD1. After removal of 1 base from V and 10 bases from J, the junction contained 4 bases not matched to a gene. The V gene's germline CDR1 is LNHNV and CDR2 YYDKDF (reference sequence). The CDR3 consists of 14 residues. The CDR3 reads CATSRVSGGSPLHF. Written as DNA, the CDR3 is TGTGCCACCAGCAGAGTGTCAGGGGGATCACCCCTCCACTTT.

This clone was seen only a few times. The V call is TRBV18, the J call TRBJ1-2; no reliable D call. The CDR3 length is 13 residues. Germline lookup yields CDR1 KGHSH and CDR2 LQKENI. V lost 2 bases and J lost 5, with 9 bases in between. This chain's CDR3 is CASSPEKDYGYTF. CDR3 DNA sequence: TGTGCCAGCTCACCAGAGAAAGATTATGGCTACACCTTC.

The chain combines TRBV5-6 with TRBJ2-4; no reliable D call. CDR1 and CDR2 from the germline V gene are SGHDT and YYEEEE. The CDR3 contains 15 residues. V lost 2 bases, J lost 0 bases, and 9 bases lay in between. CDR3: CASSFRKLAKNIQYF. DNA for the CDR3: TGTGCCAGCAGCTTTAGAAAACTAGCCAAAAACATTCAGTACTTC.

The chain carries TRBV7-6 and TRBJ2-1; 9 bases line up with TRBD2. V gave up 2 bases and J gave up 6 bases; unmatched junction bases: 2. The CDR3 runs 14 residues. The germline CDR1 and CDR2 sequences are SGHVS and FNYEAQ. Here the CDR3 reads CASSLLLAGNEQFF. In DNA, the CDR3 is TGTGCCAGCAGCTTACTACTAGCGGGCAATGAGCAGTTCTTC.

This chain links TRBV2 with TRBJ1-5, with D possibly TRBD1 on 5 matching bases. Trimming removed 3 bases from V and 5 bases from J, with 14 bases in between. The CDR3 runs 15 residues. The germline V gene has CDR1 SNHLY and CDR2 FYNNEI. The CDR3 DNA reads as TGTGCCAGCAGTGAGGGGCAGGGAGGACATCAGCCCCAGCATTTT. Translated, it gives CASSEGQGGHQPQHF.

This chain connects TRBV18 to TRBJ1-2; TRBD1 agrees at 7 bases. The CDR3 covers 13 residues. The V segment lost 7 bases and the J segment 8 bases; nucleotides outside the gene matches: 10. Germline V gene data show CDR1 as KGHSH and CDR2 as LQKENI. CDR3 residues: CASLLDRAQGYTF. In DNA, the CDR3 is TGTGCCAGCTTACTAGACAGGGCGCAAGGCTACACCTTC.

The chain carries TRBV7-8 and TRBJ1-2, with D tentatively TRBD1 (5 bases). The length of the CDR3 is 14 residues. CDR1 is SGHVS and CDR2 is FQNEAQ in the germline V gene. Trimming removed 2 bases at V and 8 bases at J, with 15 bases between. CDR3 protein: CASSLSDSHLGYTF. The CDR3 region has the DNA TGTGCCAGCAGCTTATCCGACAGTCATCTCGGCTACACCTTC.

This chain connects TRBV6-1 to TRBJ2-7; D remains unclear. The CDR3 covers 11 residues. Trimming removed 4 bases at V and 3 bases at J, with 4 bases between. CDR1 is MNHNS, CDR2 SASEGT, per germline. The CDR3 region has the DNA TGTGCCAGCAGTGTCATCTACGAGCAGTACTTC. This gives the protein CASSVIYEQYF.

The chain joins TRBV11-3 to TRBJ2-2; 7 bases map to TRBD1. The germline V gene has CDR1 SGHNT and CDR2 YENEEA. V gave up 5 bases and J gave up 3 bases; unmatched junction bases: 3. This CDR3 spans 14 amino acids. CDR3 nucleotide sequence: TGTGCCAGCAGCCAAGGGGGCTACACCGGGGAGCTGTTTTTT. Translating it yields CASSQGGYTGELFF.

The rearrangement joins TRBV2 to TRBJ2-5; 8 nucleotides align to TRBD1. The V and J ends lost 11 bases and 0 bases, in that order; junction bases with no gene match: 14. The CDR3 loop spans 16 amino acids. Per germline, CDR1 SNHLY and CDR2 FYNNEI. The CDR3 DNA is TGTGCCGCCTCGCCCGGACAGGGCAGGTACCAAGAGACCCAGTACTTC. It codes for CAASPGQGRYQETQYF.

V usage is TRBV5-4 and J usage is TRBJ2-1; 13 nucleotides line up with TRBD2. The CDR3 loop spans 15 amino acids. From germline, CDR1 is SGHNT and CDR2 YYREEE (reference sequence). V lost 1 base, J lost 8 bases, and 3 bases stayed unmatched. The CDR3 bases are TGTGCCAGCAGCTTGAGGACTAGCGGGAGACATGAGCAGTTCTTC. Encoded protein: CASSLRTSGRHEQFF.

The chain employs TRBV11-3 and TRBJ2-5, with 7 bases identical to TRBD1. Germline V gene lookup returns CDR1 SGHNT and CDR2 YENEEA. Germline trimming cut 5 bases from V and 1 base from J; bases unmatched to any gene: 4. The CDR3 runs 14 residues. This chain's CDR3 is CASSTRDSQETQYF. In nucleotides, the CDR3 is TGTGCCAGCAGCACCAGGGACAGCCAAGAGACCCAGTACTTC.

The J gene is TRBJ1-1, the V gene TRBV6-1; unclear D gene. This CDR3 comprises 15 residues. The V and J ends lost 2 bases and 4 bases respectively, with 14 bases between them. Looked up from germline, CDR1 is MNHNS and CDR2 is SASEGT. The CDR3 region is CASSESPGGSTEAFF. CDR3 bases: TGTGCCAGCAGTGAATCCCCGGGAGGGAGCACTGAAGCTTTCTTT.

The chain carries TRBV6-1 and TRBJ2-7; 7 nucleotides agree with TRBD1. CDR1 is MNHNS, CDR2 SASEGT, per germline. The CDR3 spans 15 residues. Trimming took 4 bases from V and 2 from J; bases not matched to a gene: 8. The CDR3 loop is CASSGGTALTYEQYF. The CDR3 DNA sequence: TGTGCCAGCAGTGGTGGGACAGCTCTAACCTACGAGCAGTACTTC.

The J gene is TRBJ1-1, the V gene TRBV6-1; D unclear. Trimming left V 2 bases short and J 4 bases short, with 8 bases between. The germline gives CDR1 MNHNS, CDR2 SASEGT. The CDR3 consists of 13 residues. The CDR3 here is CASSETYLTEAFF. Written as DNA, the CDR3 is TGTGCCAGCAGTGAAACATATCTCACTGAAGCTTTCTTT.